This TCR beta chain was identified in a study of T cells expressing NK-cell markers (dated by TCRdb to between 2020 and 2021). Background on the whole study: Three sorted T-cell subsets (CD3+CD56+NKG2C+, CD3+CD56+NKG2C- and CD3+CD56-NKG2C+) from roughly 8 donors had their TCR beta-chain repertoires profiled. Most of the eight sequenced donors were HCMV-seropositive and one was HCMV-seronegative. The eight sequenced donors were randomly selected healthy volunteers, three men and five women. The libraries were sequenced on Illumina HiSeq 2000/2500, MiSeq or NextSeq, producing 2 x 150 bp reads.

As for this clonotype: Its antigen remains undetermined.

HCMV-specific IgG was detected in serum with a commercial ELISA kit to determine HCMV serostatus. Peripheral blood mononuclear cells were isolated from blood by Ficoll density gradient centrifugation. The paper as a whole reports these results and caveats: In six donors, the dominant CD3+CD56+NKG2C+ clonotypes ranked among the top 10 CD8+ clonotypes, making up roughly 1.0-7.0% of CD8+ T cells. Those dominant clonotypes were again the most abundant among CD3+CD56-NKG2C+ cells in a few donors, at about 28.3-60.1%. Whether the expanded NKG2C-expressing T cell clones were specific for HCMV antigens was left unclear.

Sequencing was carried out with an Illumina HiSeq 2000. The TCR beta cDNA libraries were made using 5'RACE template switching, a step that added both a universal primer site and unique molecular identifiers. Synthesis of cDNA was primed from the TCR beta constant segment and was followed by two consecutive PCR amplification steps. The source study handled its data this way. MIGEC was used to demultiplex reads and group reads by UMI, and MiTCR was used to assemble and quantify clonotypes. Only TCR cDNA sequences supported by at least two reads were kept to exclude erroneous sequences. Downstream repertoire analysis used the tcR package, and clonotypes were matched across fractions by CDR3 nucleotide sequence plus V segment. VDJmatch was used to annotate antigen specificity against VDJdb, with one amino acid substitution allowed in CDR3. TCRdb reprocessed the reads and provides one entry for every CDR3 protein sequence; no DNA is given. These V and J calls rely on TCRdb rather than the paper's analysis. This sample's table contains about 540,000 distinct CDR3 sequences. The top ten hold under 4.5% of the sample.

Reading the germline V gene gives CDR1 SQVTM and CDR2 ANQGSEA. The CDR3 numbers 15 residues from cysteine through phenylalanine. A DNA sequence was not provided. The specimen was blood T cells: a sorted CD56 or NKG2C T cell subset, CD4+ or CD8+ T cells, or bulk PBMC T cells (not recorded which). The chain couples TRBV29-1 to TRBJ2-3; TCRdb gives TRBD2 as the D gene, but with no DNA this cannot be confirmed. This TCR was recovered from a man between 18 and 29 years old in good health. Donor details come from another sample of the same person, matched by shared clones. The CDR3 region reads CSATRGGVPTDTQYF.